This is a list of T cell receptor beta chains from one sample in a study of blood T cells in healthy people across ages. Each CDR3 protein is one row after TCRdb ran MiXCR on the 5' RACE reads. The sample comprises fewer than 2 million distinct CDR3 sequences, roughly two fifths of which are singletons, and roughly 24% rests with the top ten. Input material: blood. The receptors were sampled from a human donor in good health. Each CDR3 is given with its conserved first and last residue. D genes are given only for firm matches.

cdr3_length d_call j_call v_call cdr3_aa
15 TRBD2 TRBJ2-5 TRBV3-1 CASSQDGTRGREQYF
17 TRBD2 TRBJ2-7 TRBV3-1 CASSQIIGLASTYEQYF
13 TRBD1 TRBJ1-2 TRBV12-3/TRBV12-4 CASSFQGDNGYTF
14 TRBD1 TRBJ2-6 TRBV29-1 CSVVGTAGANVRTF
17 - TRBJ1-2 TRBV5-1 CASSLNRGGSLNYGYTF
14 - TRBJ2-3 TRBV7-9 CASQSRVIADTQYF
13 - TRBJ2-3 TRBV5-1 CASSYSPTDTQYF
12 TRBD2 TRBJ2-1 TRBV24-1 CATSDSGTMQFF
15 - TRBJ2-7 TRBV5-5 CASSDRWDTPNEQYF
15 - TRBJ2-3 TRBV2 CASSPGWVSTDTQYF
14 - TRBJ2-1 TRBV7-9 CASSLSGSGNEQFF
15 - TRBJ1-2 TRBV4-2 CASSRDRNLNYGYTF
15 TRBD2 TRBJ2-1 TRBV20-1 CSARDGVAGYNEQFF
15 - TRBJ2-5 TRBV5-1 CASKHREGIQETQYF
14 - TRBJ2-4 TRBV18 CASSPSGRGNIQYF
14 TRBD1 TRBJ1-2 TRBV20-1 CSAPWTGANYGYTF
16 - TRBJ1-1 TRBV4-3 CASSQDFGAVNTEAFF
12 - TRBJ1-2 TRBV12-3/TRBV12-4 CASSLSYHGYTF
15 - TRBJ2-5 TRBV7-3 CASSSVGRAQETQYF
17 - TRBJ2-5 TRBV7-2 CASTLGDRLRSQETQYF
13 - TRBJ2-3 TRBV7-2 CASSLGLMDTQYF
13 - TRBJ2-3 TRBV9 CASSTQLGDTQYF
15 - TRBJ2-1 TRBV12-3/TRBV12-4 CASSPGTDHWDEQFF
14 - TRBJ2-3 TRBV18 CASSPAGRSDTQYF
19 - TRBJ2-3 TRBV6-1 CASSEFFWSSGASTDTQYF
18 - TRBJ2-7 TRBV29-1 CSVDSTGRLNWVAYEQYF
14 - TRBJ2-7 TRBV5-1 CASSWGPDTYEQYF
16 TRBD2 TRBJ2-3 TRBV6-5 CASRSSGGPLRDTQYF
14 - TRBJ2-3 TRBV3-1 CASSPSGSPDTQYF